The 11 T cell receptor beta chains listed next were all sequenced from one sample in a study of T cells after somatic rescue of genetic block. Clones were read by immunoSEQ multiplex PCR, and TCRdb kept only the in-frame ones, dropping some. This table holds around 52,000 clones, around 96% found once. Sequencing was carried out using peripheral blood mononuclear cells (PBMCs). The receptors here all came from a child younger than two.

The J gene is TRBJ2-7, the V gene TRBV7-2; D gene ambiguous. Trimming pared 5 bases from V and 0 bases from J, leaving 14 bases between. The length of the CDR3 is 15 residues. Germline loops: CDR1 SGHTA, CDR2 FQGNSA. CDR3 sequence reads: CASSDNYARSYEQYF. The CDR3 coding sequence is TGTGCCAGCAGCGATAATTATGCTCGCTCCTACGAGCAGTACTTC. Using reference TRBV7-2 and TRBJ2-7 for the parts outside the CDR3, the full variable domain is GAGVSQSPSNKVTEKGKDVELRCDPISGHTALYWYRQSLGQGLEFLIYFQGNSAPDKSGLPSDRFSAERTGGSVSTLTIQRTQQEDSAVYLCASSDNYARSYEQYFGPGTRLTVT.

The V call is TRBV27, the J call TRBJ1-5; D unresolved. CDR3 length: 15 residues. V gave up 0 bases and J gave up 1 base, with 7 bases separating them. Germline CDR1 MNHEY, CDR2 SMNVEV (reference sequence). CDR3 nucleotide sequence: TGTGCCAGCAGTTTATCGGGGTTGAGCAATCAGCCCCAGCATTTT. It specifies CASSLSGLSNQPQHF.

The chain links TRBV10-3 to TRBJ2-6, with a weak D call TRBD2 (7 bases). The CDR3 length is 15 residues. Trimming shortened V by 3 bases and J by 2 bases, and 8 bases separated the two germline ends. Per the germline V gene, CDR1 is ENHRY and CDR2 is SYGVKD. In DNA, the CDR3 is TGTGCCATCAGTGAAGGGGGGGCTGGGGCCAACGTCCTGACTTTC. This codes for CAISEGGAGANVLTF.

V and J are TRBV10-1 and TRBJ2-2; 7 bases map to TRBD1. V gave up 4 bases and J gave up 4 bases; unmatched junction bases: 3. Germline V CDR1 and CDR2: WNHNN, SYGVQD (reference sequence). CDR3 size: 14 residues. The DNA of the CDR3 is TGCGCCAGCAGTGCCTACAGGGGCACCGGGGAGCTGTTTTTT. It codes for CASSAYRGTGELFF.

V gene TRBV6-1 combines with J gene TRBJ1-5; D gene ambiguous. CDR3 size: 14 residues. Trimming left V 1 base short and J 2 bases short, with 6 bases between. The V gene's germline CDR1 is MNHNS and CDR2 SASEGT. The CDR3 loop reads CASSEEGGNQPQHF. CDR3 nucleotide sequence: TGTGCCAGCAGTGAAGAGGGTGGCAATCAGCCCCAGCATTTT.

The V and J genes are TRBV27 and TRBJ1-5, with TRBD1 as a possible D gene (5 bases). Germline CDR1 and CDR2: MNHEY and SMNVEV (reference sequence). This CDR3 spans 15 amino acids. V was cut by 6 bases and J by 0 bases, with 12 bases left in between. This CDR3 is CASRSDSYSNQPQHF. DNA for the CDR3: TGTGCCAGCAGATCTGACAGCTATAGCAATCAGCCCCAGCATTTT.

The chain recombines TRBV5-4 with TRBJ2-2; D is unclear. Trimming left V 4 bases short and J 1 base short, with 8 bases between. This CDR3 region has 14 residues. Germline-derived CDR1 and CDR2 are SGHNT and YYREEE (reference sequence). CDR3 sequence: CASSDQVNTGELFF. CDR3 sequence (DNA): TGTGCCAGCAGCGACCAGGTGAACACCGGGGAGCTGTTTTTT.

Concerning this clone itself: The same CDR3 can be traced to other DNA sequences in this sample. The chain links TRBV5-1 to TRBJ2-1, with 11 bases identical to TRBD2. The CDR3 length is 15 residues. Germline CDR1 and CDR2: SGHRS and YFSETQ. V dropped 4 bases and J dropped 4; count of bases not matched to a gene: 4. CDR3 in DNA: TGCGCCAGCAGCCTGGGACTAGCGGATTACAATGAGCAGTTCTTC. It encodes CASSLGLADYNEQFF.

CDR3 sequence: CASSQVAGGETQYF. The CDR3, as DNA: TGCGCCAGCAGCCAAGTGGCGGGAGGCGAGACCCAGTACTTC. The rearrangement uses TRBV4-1 and TRBJ2-5; 8 nucleotides match TRBD2. The CDR3 is made up of 14 amino acids. The trim removed 1 base at V and 5 bases at J, leaving 3 bases unmatched. Germline V gives CDR1 MGHRA, CDR2 YSYEKL.

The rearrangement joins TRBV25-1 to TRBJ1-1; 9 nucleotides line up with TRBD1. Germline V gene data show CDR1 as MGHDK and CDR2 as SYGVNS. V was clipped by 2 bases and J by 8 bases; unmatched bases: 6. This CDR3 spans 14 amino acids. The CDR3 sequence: CASSEAGTGREAFF. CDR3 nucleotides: TGTGCCAGCAGTGAAGCCGGGACAGGGAGAGAAGCTTTCTTT. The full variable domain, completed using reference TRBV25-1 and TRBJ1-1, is EADIYQTPRYLVIGTGKKITLECSQTMGHDKMYWYQQDPGMELHLIHYSYGVNSTEKGDLSSESTVSRIRTEHFPLTLESARPSHTSQYLCASSEAGTGREAFFGQGTRLTVV.

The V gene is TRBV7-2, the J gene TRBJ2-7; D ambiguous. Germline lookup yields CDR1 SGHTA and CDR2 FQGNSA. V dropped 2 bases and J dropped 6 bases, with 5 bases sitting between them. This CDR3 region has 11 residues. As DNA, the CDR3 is TGTGCCAGCAGCTTACAGGCCGAGCAGTACTTC. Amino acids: CASSLQAEQYF.